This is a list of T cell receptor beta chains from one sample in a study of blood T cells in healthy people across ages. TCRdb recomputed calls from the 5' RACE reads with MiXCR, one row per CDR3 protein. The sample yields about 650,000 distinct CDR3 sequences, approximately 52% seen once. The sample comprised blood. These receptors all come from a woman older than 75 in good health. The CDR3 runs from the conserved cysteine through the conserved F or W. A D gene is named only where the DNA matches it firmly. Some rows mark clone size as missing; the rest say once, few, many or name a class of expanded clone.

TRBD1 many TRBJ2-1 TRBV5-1 CASSVTGTGYVNEQFF TGCGCCAGCAGCGTGACAGGGACAGGCTATGTTAATGAGCAGTTCTTC
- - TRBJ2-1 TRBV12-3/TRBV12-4 CASSPWEEAYNEQFF TGTGCCAGCAGTCCGTGGGAGGAGGCCTACAATGAGCAGTTCTTC
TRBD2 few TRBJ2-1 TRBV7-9 CASSGGTSGNNEQFF TGTGCCAGCAGCGGCGGGACTAGCGGAAACAATGAGCAGTTCTTC
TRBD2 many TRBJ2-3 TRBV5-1 CASSFSGRGLTDTQYF TGCGCCAGCAGCTTTAGCGGGAGGGGACTCACAGATACGCAGTATTTT
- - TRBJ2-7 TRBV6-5 CASSYSNLGPYEQYF TGTGCCAGCAGTTACTCGAATCTGGGTCCCTACGAGCAGTACTTC
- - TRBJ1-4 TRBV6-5 CASSYGREEKLFF TGTGCCAGCAGTTATGGTAGGGAAGAAAAACTGTTTTTT
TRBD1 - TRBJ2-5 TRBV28 CASSTGTGGPWQETQYF TGTGCCAGCAGTACCGGGACAGGGGGTCCCTGGCAAGAGACCCAGTACTTC
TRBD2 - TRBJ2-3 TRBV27 CASSPMTSGELDTQYF TGTGCCAGCAGCCCCATGACTAGCGGGGAATTAGATACGCAGTATTTT
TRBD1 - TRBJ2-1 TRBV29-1 CSAEGAVSNEQFF TGCAGCGCCGAGGGGGCAGTTTCCAATGAGCAGTTCTTC
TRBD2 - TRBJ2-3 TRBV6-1 CASSNGLAGGTDTQYF TGTGCCAGCAGTAACGGACTAGCGGGGGGCACAGATACGCAGTATTTT
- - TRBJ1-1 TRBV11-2 CASSRGQTEAFF TGTGCCAGCAGCCGGGGACAAACTGAAGCTTTCTTT
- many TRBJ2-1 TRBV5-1 CASTRGVYNEQFF TGCGCCAGCACGCGGGGTGTGTACAATGAGCAGTTCTTC
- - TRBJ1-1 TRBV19 CASSIQGLNTEAFF TGTGCCAGTAGTATTCAAGGCCTGAACACTGAAGCTTTCTTT
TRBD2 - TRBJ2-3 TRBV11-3 CASSSSGGGRTDTQYF TGTGCCAGCAGCTCGAGCGGGGGGGGACGGACAGATACGCAGTATTTT
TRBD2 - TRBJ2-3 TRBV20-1 CSAEPGGGITDTQYF TGCAGTGCTGAACCTGGCGGGGGGATCACAGATACGCAGTATTTT
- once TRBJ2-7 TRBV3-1 CASSQGSSAGYEQYF TGTGCCAGCAGCCAAGGTTCCTCTGCGGGGTACGAGCAGTACTTC
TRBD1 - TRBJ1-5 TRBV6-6 CASSPHRGRSDQPQHF TGTGCCAGCAGCCCTCACAGGGGGCGATCGGATCAGCCCCAGCATTTT
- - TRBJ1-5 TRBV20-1 CSARDDRTRGQPQHF TGCAGTGCTAGAGATGACAGGACCAGGGGTCAGCCCCAGCATTTT
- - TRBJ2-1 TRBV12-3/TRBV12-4 CASTPDRRGNEQFF TGTGCCAGCACCCCGGACAGGAGGGGCAATGAGCAGTTCTTC
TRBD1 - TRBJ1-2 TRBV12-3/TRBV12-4 CASSRDDRVGGYTF TGTGCCAGCAGTCGAGACGACAGGGTGGGTGGCTACACCTTC